Below are 19 T cell receptor beta chains sequenced from a single sample in a study of blood T cells in healthy people across ages. It was with a sample-barcoded 5' primer and a J-beta primer mix that a second PCR of roughly 7 to 12 cycles was run. TCRdb used MiXCR to reprocess the 5' RACE reads, holding one entry per CDR3 protein. The repertoire includes some 1,800,000 distinct CDR3 sequences, around 40% of them detected once, and around 23% sits in the top ten. Sequencing input: blood. The receptors stem from a human donor in good health.

The rearrangement links TRBV7-2 to TRBJ2-5, with TRBD2 identical over 8 bases. Germline trimming cut 0 bases from V and 5 bases from J; bases unmatched to any gene: 5. This CDR3 region has 15 residues. Per germline, CDR1 SGHTA and CDR2 FQGNSA. CDR3 protein: CASSLAERGRETQYF. The CDR3 nucleotides are TGTGCCAGCAGCTTAGCGGAGCGGGGGAGGGAGACCCAGTACTTC.

The rearrangement joins TRBV29-1 to TRBJ2-2; no clear D gene. The CDR3 length is 13 residues. V was shortened by 5 bases and J by 0 bases, with 7 bases between the two germline ends. Per germline, CDR1 SQVTM and CDR2 ANQGSEA. The CDR3 here is CSVNYPNTGELFF. CDR3 DNA: TGCAGCGTTAACTACCCGAACACCGGGGAGCTGTTTTTT.

CDR3 sequence reads: CASSLDQGAQGTQYF. The CDR3 nucleotides read TGTGCCAGCAGTTTAGACCAGGGGGCGCAGGGGACCCAGTACTTC. This rearrangement joins TRBV12-3 or TRBV12-4 to TRBJ2-4; 8 positions match TRBD1. The better agreement between TRBJ2-5 and the DNA end casts doubt on the J call. The CDR3 consists of 15 residues.

This chain uses TRBV2 with TRBJ2-4, with 9 bases that match TRBD1. The J call may be wrong; the DNA end is better matched by TRBJ2-7. The CDR3 sequence is 13 residues long. Germline CDR1 and CDR2: SNHLY and FYNNEI. The CDR3 is CATFRDRDNEQYF. The CDR3 bases are TGTGCCACCTTCCGGGACAGGGACAACGAGCAGTACTTC.

This clonotype has only a few counts. This chain connects TRBV13 to TRBJ2-1, with D perhaps assigned TRBD1 or TRBD2 (6 bases each). The CDR3 has 14 residues. CDR1 is PRHDT, CDR2 FYEKMQ, per germline (reference sequence). The V and J ends lost 2 bases and 8 bases respectively, with 13 bases between them. The CDR3 protein is CASSLRGASHEQFF. The CDR3 DNA sequence: TGTGCCAGCAGCTTAAGGGGGGCCTCACATGAGCAGTTCTTC.

The chain carries TRBV4-3 and TRBJ1-2, with D unclear. The germline V gene encodes CDR1 LGHNA and CDR2 YSLEER. Deletions cut 0 bases from V and 1 base from J, with 18 bases between. CDR3 length: 18 residues. The CDR3 sequence: CASSQDSPGTAFNYGYTF. In DNA, the CDR3 is TGCGCCAGCAGCCAAGATTCCCCGGGTACAGCATTTAACTATGGCTACACCTTC.

The rearrangement uses TRBV6-6 and TRBJ1-1, with TRBD1 matching over 8 bases. The CDR3 sequence is 14 residues long. The V gene end was trimmed by 6 bases and the J gene end by 3 bases; junction bases not matched to a gene: 6. Germline V gene sequence: CDR1 MNHNY, CDR2 SVGAGI (reference sequence). CDR3 in amino acids: CASRRQGWDTEAFF. The CDR3 coding sequence is TGTGCCAGCAGACGACAGGGGTGGGACACTGAAGCTTTCTTT.

The gene calls are TRBV5-5 and TRBJ2-1, with 7 nucleotides matching TRBD2. The last part of the DNA fits TRBJ2-7 better; the J call may be wrong. The germline CDR1 and CDR2 sequences are SGHKS and YYEKEE (reference sequence). The CDR3 length is 15 residues. The CDR3 spells CASSLWKAGYNEQYF. The CDR3 nucleotides are TGTGCCAGCAGCTTGTGGAAAGCGGGATACAATGAGCAGTACTTC.

The gene calls are TRBV27 and TRBJ1-2, with TRBD1 matching 7 bases. J was trimmed by 4 bases and V by 9 bases; bases with no gene match: 8. The CDR3 is 13 residues long. CDR1 is MNHEY and CDR2 is SMNVEV in the germline V gene (reference sequence). The CDR3 spells CASAPGQTYGYTF. CDR3 in DNA: TGTGCCAGTGCCCCGGGACAGACCTATGGCTACACCTTC.

As DNA, the CDR3 is TGCAGCGTTCGTCCAGGACTCCTTTTTGAAGCTTTCTTT. It codes for CSVRPGLLFEAFF. This chain uses TRBV29-1 with TRBJ1-1; no clear D. In germline, CDR1 is SQVTM, CDR2 ANQGSEA. The CDR3 totals 13 residues. V was shortened by 5 bases and J by 7 bases, with 17 bases between the two germline ends.

The chain couples TRBV7-2 to TRBJ1-5; no clear D gene. CDR1 is SGHTA, CDR2 FQGNSA, per germline. CDR3 length equals 18 residues. V lost 2 bases to trimming and J lost 4 bases, with 21 bases between them. CDR3 sequence: CASSLRSDGIQPNQPQHF. The CDR3 coding sequence is TGTGCCAGCAGCTTAAGGTCCGACGGAATCCAACCAAATCAGCCCCAGCATTTT.

V is TRBV20-1 and J is TRBJ1-6; TRBD1 might be the D (6 bases). The germline V gene has CDR1 DFQATT and CDR2 SNEGSKA (reference sequence). This CDR3 comprises 14 residues. The ends were cut back, 2 bases at V and 7 bases at J, with 12 bases in the middle. The CDR3 nucleotides are TGCAGTGCTAGAAGGGCAGGGGCGAATTCACCCCTCCACTTT. This translates into CSARRAGANSPLHF.

There are a few counts of this clonotype. The chain is built from TRBV6-5 and TRBJ1-2, with 7 bases aligning to TRBD1. The V gene end was trimmed by 6 bases and the J gene end by 4 bases; junction bases not matched to a gene: 8. The CDR3 spans 14 residues. CDR1 is MNHEY, CDR2 SVGAGI, per germline. The CDR3 loop is CASRKGGPSYGYTF. For the CDR3, the DNA is TGTGCCAGCAGGAAAGGGGGCCCAAGCTATGGCTACACCTTC.

The V and J genes are TRBV5-4 and TRBJ2-5; TRBD2 matches at 14 bases. From germline, CDR1 is SGHNT and CDR2 YYREEE (reference sequence). V trimming: 7 bases; J trimming: 5 bases; junction bases outside the gene matches: 4. The CDR3 is made up of 14 amino acids. CDR3 protein: CASQTSGGVETQYF. The CDR3 DNA reads TGTGCCAGCCAGACTAGCGGGGGGGTTGAGACCCAGTACTTC.

The chain has TRBV7-2 and TRBJ1-2; 8 positions match TRBD1. The CDR3 extends over 13 amino acids. Germline V lookup: CDR1 SGHTA, CDR2 FQGNSA. With 5 bases clipped from V and 4 bases from J, the junction kept 3 bases outside the gene matches. The CDR3 loop is CASSRGQAYGYTF. The CDR3 region has the DNA TGTGCCAGCAGCCGGGGACAGGCCTATGGCTACACCTTC.

The rearrangement links TRBV2 to TRBJ1-1, with D hard to call. V was cut by 1 base and J by 11 bases, with 20 bases left in between. The CDR3 spans 15 residues. Germline assignment: CDR1 SNHLY and CDR2 FYNNEI. CDR3 in amino acids: CASSEEILDRYGAFF. CDR3 in DNA: TGTGCCAGCAGTGAAGAGATCTTGGACCGCTACGGGGCTTTCTTT.

On this clonotype itself: A single base separates this from a much larger clone, so it may be a read error. V gene TRBV12-3 or TRBV12-4 combines with J gene TRBJ2-4, with 11 bases identical to TRBD2. The tail of the sequence fits TRBJ2-7 better, so the J call may be wrong. The CDR3 sequence is 14 residues long. CDR3 sequence: CASSPTSGVYEQYF. DNA for the CDR3: TGTGCCAGCAGCCCGACTAGCGGGGTCTACGAGCAGTACTTC.

This chain links TRBV21-1 with TRBJ1-4; the listed D gene, TRBD1, was not tested against the DNA. TRBV21-1 constitutes a pseudogene. The CDR3 runs 15 residues. For the CDR3, the DNA is TGTGCCAGCAGCACCGGCGGGGGCCCTAATGAAAAACTGTTTTTT. It encodes CASSTGGGPNEKLFF.

The chain carries TRBV6-6 and TRBJ2-1, with 11 positions matching TRBD2. The germline V gene encodes CDR1 MNHNY and CDR2 SVGAGI (reference sequence). The V segment lost 0 bases and the J segment 7 bases; nucleotides outside the gene matches: 8. This CDR3 comprises 17 residues. The chain's CDR3 is CASSYSNLASGGNEQFF. CDR3 DNA sequence: TGTGCCAGCAGTTACTCTAATTTGGCTAGCGGGGGGAATGAGCAGTTCTTC.